A selection of T cell receptor beta chains follows, all from one sample in a study of blood T cell repertoires in COVID-19. Produced via immunoSEQ multiplex PCR; TCRdb's table is partial and in-frame only. The sample comprises tens of thousands of clones, approximately 87% of which are singletons, and roughly 11% rests with the top ten. The sample consisted of peripheral blood. The receptor source for this set is a human donor in a cohort sampled during active COVID-19. Both conserved end residues are part of each CDR3. The D gene is left open where the match is weak. Clone size is stated in some rows and not others, as once, few, many or a class when expanded.

V	J	D	size	length	DNA	CDR3
TRBV7-8	TRBJ2-7	TRBD2	NA	16	TGTGCCAGCAGCTTAGGAGGGACTAGCGCAACCTACGAGCAGTACTTC	CASSLGGTSATYEQYF
TRBV5-5	TRBJ2-5	NA	NA	16	TGTGCCAGCAGCCCCCAAGTTGGCCAATCCCAAGAGACCCAGTACTTC	CASSPQVGQSQETQYF
TRBV7-2	TRBJ1-6	TRBD1	NA	15	TGTGCCAGCAGCCCAGGGACAGATATGAATTCACCCCTCCACTTT	CASSPGTDMNSPLHF
TRBV7-6	TRBJ1-6	TRBD1	NA	15	TGTGCCAGCAGCCCGAGGACAGGGCCGAATTCACCCCTCCACTTT	CASSPRTGPNSPLHF
TRBV6-4	TRBJ1-2	NA	NA	15	TGTGCCAGCCATAAGCTCCCCTTCCTAAGTGGTGGCTACACCTTC	CASHKLPFLSGGYTF
TRBV7-8	TRBJ1-1	NA	NA	14	TGTGCCAGCAGCTTAGCGTCAGGGAACACTGAAGCTTTCTTT	CASSLASGNTEAFF
TRBV28	TRBJ2-7	TRBD1	NA	13	TGTGCCAGCAGTGCGGACAGGGGAGACGAGCAGTACTTC	CASSADRGDEQYF
TRBV28	TRBJ2-5	TRBD2	NA	19	TGTGCCAGCAGCTCAATTTTAGCTTTTAGCGGGAGAGGAATGGAGACCCAGTACTTC	CASSSILAFSGRGMETQYF
TRBV27	TRBJ2-6	NA	NA	15	TGTGCCAGCAGTTTGGACTCACTTGGGGCCAACGTCCTGACTTTC	CASSLDSLGANVLTF
TRBV30	TRBJ2-2	TRBD1	NA	17	TGTGCCTGGAGTGACCGACAGGGGGCAAAGAACACCGGGGAGCTGTTTTTT	CAWSDRQGAKNTGELFF
TRBV11-3	TRBJ2-2	TRBD1	NA	14	TGTGCCAGCAGCTGGACAGGGGTATCCGGGGAGCTGTTTTTT	CASSWTGVSGELFF
TRBV19	TRBJ2-4	NA	NA	14	TGTGCCAGTAGTATAGATCGCGGGCTGGGCATTCAGTACTTC	CASSIDRGLGIQYF
TRBV4-1	TRBJ1-1	NA	NA	13	TGCGCCAGCAGCCCCAGGGAGAACACTGAAGCTTTCTTT	CASSPRENTEAFF
TRBV5-1	TRBJ2-7	TRBD2	NA	15	TGCGCCAGCAGCTTGGAGTCCAGCGGGATGGCGGGGCAGTACTTC	CASSLESSGMAGQYF
TRBV7-3	TRBJ2-1	NA	NA	15	TGTGCCAGCAGCCCAACGTTGGTGGGGCTCAATGAGCAGTTCTTC	CASSPTLVGLNEQFF
TRBV11-2	TRBJ2-1	NA	NA	19	TGTGCCAGCAGCTCCCAACCCCTTCGTCGGGGGAACCCTTACCATGAGCAGTTCTTC	CASSSQPLRRGNPYHEQFF
TRBV28	TRBJ2-2	TRBD1	NA	14	TGTGCCAGCAGGACAGGGTCGAACACCGGGGAGCTGTTTTTT	CASRTGSNTGELFF
TRBV19	TRBJ2-7	NA	NA	15	TGTGCCAGTAGTATAGCTCGGACAATCGGCTACGAGCAGTACTTC	CASSIARTIGYEQYF
TRBV14	TRBJ2-7	TRBD1	NA	13	TGTGCCAGCAGCCTGAGGGGGCCTTACGAGCAGTACTTC	CASSLRGPYEQYF
TRBV5-6	TRBJ1-5	NA	NA	15	TGTGCCAGCAGCTGGGGGGGGCCTAGCAATCAGCCCCAGCATTTT	CASSWGGPSNQPQHF
TRBV9	TRBJ2-2	TRBD1	medium-sized	14	TGTGCCAGCAGCTTATCACAGGGGGCCGGGGAGCTGTTTTTT	CASSLSQGAGELFF
TRBV9	TRBJ2-6	NA	NA	18	TGTGCCAGCAGCGTCGGGGGGCAATCCCCCTCTGGGGCCAACGTCCTGACTTTC	CASSVGGQSPSGANVLTF